This T cell receptor beta chain came from a study of T-cell reconstitution after alpha-beta-depleted transplantation in children. The library targeted TCRbeta and was prepared with unique molecular identifiers. TCRdb re-called the PCR reads with MiXCR, one entry per CDR3 protein. The profile shows fewer than 550,000 distinct CDR3 sequences, under 13% of them singletons. Trimming cost V 7 bases and J 0 bases, with 13 bases left between them. There are 15 residues in the CDR3. CDR1 and CDR2 (germline): SGHRS, YFSETQ. Sequencing was performed on PBMCs from the stem cell graft donor, taken from the stem cell graft. The chain is built from TRBV5-1 and TRBJ2-2; D uncertain. The receptor comes from a human donor who donated a stem cell graft to a child with acute myeloid leukemia. The CDR3 is CASRTGGTNTGELFF. In nucleotides, the CDR3 is TGCGCCAGCCGAACTGGCGGAACGAACACCGGGGAGCTGTTTTTT.